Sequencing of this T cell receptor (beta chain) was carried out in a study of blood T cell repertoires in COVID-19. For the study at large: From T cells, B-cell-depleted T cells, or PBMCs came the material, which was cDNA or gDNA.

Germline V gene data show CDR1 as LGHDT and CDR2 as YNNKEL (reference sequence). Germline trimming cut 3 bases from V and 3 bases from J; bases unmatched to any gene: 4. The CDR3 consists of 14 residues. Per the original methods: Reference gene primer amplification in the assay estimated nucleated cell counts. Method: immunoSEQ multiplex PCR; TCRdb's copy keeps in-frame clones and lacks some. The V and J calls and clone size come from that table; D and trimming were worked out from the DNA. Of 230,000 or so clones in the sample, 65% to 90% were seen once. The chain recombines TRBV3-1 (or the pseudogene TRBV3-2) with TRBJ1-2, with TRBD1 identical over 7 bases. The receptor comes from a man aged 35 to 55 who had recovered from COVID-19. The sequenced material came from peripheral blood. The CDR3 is CASSHSGTDYGYTF. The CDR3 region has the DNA TGTGCCAGCAGCCATTCAGGGACAGACTATGGCTACACCTTC.